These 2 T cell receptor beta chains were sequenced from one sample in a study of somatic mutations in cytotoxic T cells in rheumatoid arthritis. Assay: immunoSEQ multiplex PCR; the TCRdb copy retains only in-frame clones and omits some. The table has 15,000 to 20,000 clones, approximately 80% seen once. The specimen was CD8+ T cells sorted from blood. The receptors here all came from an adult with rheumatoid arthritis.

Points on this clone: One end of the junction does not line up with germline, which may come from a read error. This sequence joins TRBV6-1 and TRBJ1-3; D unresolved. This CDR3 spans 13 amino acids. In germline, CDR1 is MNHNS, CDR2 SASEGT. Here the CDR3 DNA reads TGTGCCAGCAGTGAATCGCTAGGTCCCGAGGCGCATTTT. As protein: CASSESLGPEAHF.

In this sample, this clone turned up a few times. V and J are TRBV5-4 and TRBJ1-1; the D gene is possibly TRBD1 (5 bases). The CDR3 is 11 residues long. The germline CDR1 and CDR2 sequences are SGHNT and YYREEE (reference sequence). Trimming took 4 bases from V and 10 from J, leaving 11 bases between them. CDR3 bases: TGTGCCAGCAGCACGGGACTGGGAGCTTTCTTT. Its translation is CASSTGLGAFF.